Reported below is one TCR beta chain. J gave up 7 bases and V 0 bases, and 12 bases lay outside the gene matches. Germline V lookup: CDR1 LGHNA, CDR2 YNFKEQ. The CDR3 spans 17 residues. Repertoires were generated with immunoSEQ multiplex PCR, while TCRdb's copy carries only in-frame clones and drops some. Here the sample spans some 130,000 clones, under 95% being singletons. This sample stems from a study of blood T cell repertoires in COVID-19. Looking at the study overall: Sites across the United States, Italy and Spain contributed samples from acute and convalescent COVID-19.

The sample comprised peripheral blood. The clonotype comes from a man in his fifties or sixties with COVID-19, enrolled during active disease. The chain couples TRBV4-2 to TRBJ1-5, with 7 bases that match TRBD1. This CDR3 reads CASSQDSAGGDGQPQHF. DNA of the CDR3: TGTGCCAGCAGCCAAGATTCGGCAGGGGGAGACGGACAGCCCCAGCATTTT.